A single sample is the source of the 29 T cell receptor beta chains below, sequenced in a study of CD8+ T cells in alopecia areata (dated by TCRdb to the late 2010s). Taken with the paper, the label for time point translates to: 4 weeks on oral tofacitinib. The treatment or condition label of this sample denotes: oral pan-JAK inhibitor, 5-10 mg twice daily. The library relied on the immunoSEQ multiplex PCR assay. To provide template for TCR sequencing, every sample had RNA extracted and reverse transcribed into cDNA. Imported from immuneACCESS, the table was reduced by TCRdb to in-frame sequences with V and J called. These copies leave out some clones; in studies compared against another copy, an unresolved V gene accounts for under half, and the cause of the remainder is not known. This sample is represented by about 210,000 clones; 55% to 70% of them were singletons. Around 4% of the sample is in the top ten clones.

Material: CD4+ T cells sorted from blood, obtained at week 4, from a patient treated with tofacitinib. These receptors were obtained from a human donor with alopecia areata.

This chain joins TRBV30 and TRBJ2-2; TRBD1 matches 7 bases. Germline V gene lookup returns CDR1 GTSNPN and CDR2 SVGIG (reference sequence). V lost 4 bases to trimming and J lost 0 bases; unmatched junction nucleotides: 5. This CDR3 region has 15 residues. The CDR3 is CAWTQQGPNTGELFF. CDR3 nucleotides: TGTGCCTGGACCCAACAGGGGCCGAACACCGGGGAGCTGTTTTTT.

This clone was detected a few times. In DNA form, the CDR3 reads TGTGCCAGCAGCTTAGGACAGGATGGAAACACCATATATTTT. This translates into CASSLGQDGNTIYF. The chain is built from TRBV7-9 and TRBJ1-3; perhaps TRBD1 as D (6 bases). V was trimmed by 1 base and J by 3 bases, leaving 7 bases between them. CDR3 length equals 14 residues. Germline V CDR1 and CDR2: SEHNR, FQNEAQ (reference sequence).

The V and J genes are TRBV5-1 and TRBJ2-6; D is unresolved. This CDR3 region has 14 residues. The germline V gene has CDR1 SGHRS and CDR2 YFSETQ. Trimming stripped 4 bases from V and 1 base from J, with 6 bases between. CDR3 region: CASSIDSGANVLTF. In DNA form, the CDR3 reads TGCGCCAGCAGCATAGATTCTGGGGCCAACGTCCTGACTTTC.

V gene TRBV30 combines with J gene TRBJ2-3; D gene ambiguous. The CDR3 extends over 11 amino acids. Germline CDR1 and CDR2: GTSNPN and SVGIG (reference sequence). The V end was cut by 4 bases, the J end by 6 bases, with 8 bases between. For the CDR3, the DNA is TGTGCCTGGACCGGAATGGATACGCAGTATTTT. It codes for CAWTGMDTQYF.

This chain links TRBV29-1 with TRBJ1-2; D unresolved. CDR3 length: 11 residues. The V gene lost 6 bases and the J gene lost 4 bases, with 9 bases spanning the gap. From germline, CDR1 is SQVTM and CDR2 ANQGSEA. As DNA, the CDR3 is TGCAGCGTGGAAACAGCCTATGGCTACACCTTC. Its translation: CSVETAYGYTF. Variable domain in full (rest from reference TRBV29-1 and TRBJ1-2): SAVISQKPSRDICQRGTSLTIQCQVDSQVTMMFWYRQQPGQSLTLIATANQGSEATYESGFVIDKFPISRPNLTFSTLTVSNMSPEDSSIYLCSVETAYGYTFGSGTRLTVV.

The V call is TRBV6-1, the J call TRBJ2-1; D gene uncertain. The ends were cut back, 1 base at V and 8 bases at J, with 9 bases in the middle. This CDR3 spans 13 amino acids. The germline V gene has CDR1 MNHNS and CDR2 SASEGT. The CDR3 region is CASSEGFNHEQFF. CDR3 in DNA: TGTGCCAGCAGTGAAGGGTTTAACCATGAGCAGTTCTTC.

V is TRBV7-2 and J is TRBJ2-3, with 8 nucleotides matching TRBD1. V was clipped by 0 bases and J by 4 bases; unmatched bases: 12. The CDR3 has 18 residues. The germline V gene has CDR1 SGHTA and CDR2 FQGNSA. CDR3 bases: TGTGCCAGCAGCTTAGCTTATCGTACAGGGGGTGCAGCAGATACGCAGTATTTT. Translation: CASSLAYRTGGAADTQYF.

V and J are TRBV5-5 and TRBJ2-1; maybe TRBD1 (6 bases). The CDR3 consists of 15 residues. V was cut by 4 bases and J by 4 bases, with 15 bases left in between. The germline V gene has CDR1 SGHKS and CDR2 YYEKEE (reference sequence). The CDR3 sequence: CASSPGTGHYNEQFF. The CDR3 DNA follows: TGTGCCAGCAGCCCCGGTACAGGGCATTACAATGAGCAGTTCTTC. Full variable domain (remainder filled in from reference TRBV5-5 and TRBJ2-1): DAGVTQSPTHLIKTRGQQVTLRCSPISGHKSVSWYQQVLGQGPQFIFQYYEKEERGRGNFPDRFSARQFPNYSSELNVNALLLGDSALYLCASSPGTGHYNEQFFGPGTRLTVL.

This clone has more than one count but fewer than ten. The chain is built from TRBV7-8 and TRBJ1-4; 7 bases are a match to TRBD1. The CDR3 has 14 residues. In germline, CDR1 is SGHVS, CDR2 FQNEAQ. V lost 3 bases, J lost 6 bases, and 4 bases stayed unmatched. In DNA, the CDR3 is TGTGCCAGCAGCTTCGGCAGGGGGGATGAAAAACTGTTTTTT. Translated: CASSFGRGDEKLFF.

This clone was detected a few times. The chain is built from TRBV7-2 and TRBJ2-4; TRBD1 matches 8 bases. This CDR3 region has 17 residues. J gave up 8 bases and V 1 base, and 13 bases lay outside the gene matches. Germline V gene data show CDR1 as SGHTA and CDR2 as FQGNSA. CDR3: CASSLGLLRDRSDIQYF. Written as DNA, the CDR3 is TGTGCCAGCAGCTTAGGATTACTTCGGGACAGGTCTGACATTCAGTACTTC.

The rearrangement joins TRBV11-2 to TRBJ2-3; D may be TRBD2 (5 bases). This CDR3 is 11 amino acids long. Per germline, CDR1 SGHAT and CDR2 FQNNGV. Trimming left V 6 bases short and J 8 bases short, with 9 bases between. The DNA for the CDR3 is TGTGCCAGCAGGGGGAGTGTTACGCAGTATTTT. Translated: CASRGSVTQYF. The full variable domain, rest sourced from reference TRBV11-2 and TRBJ2-3, is EAGVAQSPRYKIIEKRQSVAFWCNPISGHATLYWYQQILGQGPKLLIQFQNNGVVDDSQLPKDRFSAERLKGVDSTLKIQPAKLEDSAVYLCASRGSVTQYFGPGTRLTVL.

This clone was observed a single time. The chain uses TRBV30 and TRBJ1-6; 8 bases agree with TRBD1. The ends lost 5 bases at V and 4 bases at J; junction bases unmatched: 7. Germline-derived CDR1 and CDR2 are GTSNPN and SVGIG (reference sequence). The CDR3 is 15 residues long. DNA of the CDR3: TGTGCCTGGGACAGGGGCGCGAGGTATAATTCACCCCTCCACTTT. Protein product: CAWDRGARYNSPLHF.

The chain links TRBV7-2 to TRBJ1-1; 9 bases line up with TRBD1. Germline V gene sequence: CDR1 SGHTA, CDR2 FQGNSA. This CDR3 has 14 amino acids. J lost 2 bases, V lost 7 bases, and 5 bases had no gene match. The CDR3 nucleotides are TGTGCCAGCATTCCGGGACAGGGTAACACTGAAGCTTTCTTT. Translated: CASIPGQGNTEAFF.

The gene calls are TRBV27 and TRBJ2-1; 7 positions agree with TRBD1. The CDR3 runs 15 residues. CDR1 is MNHEY and CDR2 is SMNVEV in the germline V gene (reference sequence). With V trimmed by 5 bases and J by 4 bases, 8 bases remained unmatched. Here the CDR3 reads CASSPMRGHYNEQFF. CDR3 sequence (DNA): TGTGCCAGCAGTCCGATGAGGGGGCATTACAATGAGCAGTTCTTC.

This clone was seen a handful of times. The chain is built from TRBV6-1 and TRBJ2-1; D remains ambiguous. There are 11 residues in the CDR3. CDR1 is MNHNS and CDR2 is SASEGT in the germline V gene. Between the trimmed V and J ends, which lost 3 bases and 12 bases, there was a span of 9 bases. CDR3 sequence reads: CASSELGRQFF. CDR3 DNA sequence: TGTGCCAGCAGTGAGCTAGGTCGGCAGTTCTTC.

The J gene is TRBJ2-4, the V gene TRBV30, with 9 bases identical to TRBD1. This CDR3 region has 14 residues. CDR1 is GTSNPN, CDR2 SVGIG, per germline (reference sequence). The CDR3 sequence: CAGDREGDKNIQYF. CDR3 DNA: TGTGCTGGGGACAGGGAGGGTGACAAAAACATTCAGTACTTC.

V gene TRBV27 combines with J gene TRBJ1-5; 7 bases match TRBD1. Germline assignment: CDR1 MNHEY and CDR2 SMNVEV (reference sequence). CDR3 size: 14 residues. With V trimmed by 6 bases and J by 7 bases, 9 bases remained unmatched. The CDR3: CASRYPTGIQPQHF. The CDR3 DNA reads as TGTGCCAGCAGATATCCGACAGGGATCCAGCCCCAGCATTTT.

The genes are TRBV29-1 and TRBJ1-1; D unresolved. The V gene's germline CDR1 is SQVTM and CDR2 ANQGSEA. The V and J ends lost 4 bases and 1 base respectively, with 16 bases between them. This CDR3 comprises 15 residues. The CDR3: CSVGYIGRQNTEAFF. The CDR3 DNA reads TGCAGCGTTGGTTATATAGGCAGGCAGAACACTGAAGCTTTCTTT.

The genes are TRBV15 and TRBJ2-4; 7 bases line up with TRBD1. In germline, CDR1 is LNHNV, CDR2 YYDKDF (reference sequence). With 0 bases clipped from V and 0 bases from J, the junction kept 5 bases outside the gene matches. The CDR3 runs to 17 residues. The CDR3 protein is CATSRDPRGLAKNIQYF. For the CDR3, the DNA is TGTGCCACCAGCAGAGATCCGAGGGGGCTAGCCAAAAACATTCAGTACTTC.

The rearrangement links TRBV27 to TRBJ1-3; D gene uncertain. The CDR3 consists of 14 residues. V dropped 7 bases and J dropped 0 bases, with 10 bases sitting between them. CDR1 and CDR2 from the germline V gene are MNHEY and SMNVEV (reference sequence). CDR3 nucleotide sequence: TGTGCCAGCAAAGTTGGGGTCTCTGGAAACACCATATATTTT. Protein product: CASKVGVSGNTIYF.

This clone was seen a handful of times. The CDR3 here is CRDAMGYEQYF. DNA for the CDR3: TGCAGGGACGCTATGGGCTACGAGCAGTACTTC. The chain employs TRBV20-1 and TRBJ2-5, with D unresolved. Judging by the DNA end, TRBJ2-7 fits better; the J call may be wrong. CDR1 is DFQATT and CDR2 is SNEGSKA in the germline V gene (reference sequence). This CDR3 has 11 amino acids.

V is TRBV2 and J is TRBJ2-2; D may be TRBD1 (7 bases). Trimming pared 5 bases from V and 3 bases from J, leaving 13 bases between. The germline CDR1 and CDR2 sequences are SNHLY and FYNNEI. The CDR3 is 15 residues long. Here the CDR3 DNA reads TGTGCCAGCAGTTTAAGCAGGGGGGACACCGGGGAGCTGTTTTTT. Translating it yields CASSLSRGDTGELFF.

This clone was counted a few times. The V gene is TRBV19, the J gene TRBJ2-1, with 8 bases identical to TRBD1. Germline lookup yields CDR1 LNHDA and CDR2 SQIVND (reference sequence). Germline trimming cut 5 bases from V and 9 bases from J; bases unmatched to any gene: 9. The length of the CDR3 is 14 residues. The CDR3 is CASSLLDRAGEQFF. CDR3 in DNA: TGTGCCAGTAGTCTTCTGGACAGGGCTGGTGAGCAGTTCTTC.

The chain has TRBV30 and TRBJ2-1; D is possibly TRBD1 or TRBD2 (5 bases each). Trimming cost V 3 bases and J 10 bases, with 22 bases left between them. Germline CDR1 and CDR2: GTSNPN and SVGIG (reference sequence). The CDR3 contains 15 residues. CDR3 nucleotide sequence: TGTGCCTGGAGCCCAGGGCTAGCCGCTTGGGGGGAGCAGTTCTTC. Translation gives CAWSPGLAAWGEQFF.

This rearrangement joins TRBV7-3 to TRBJ2-2, with 13 positions matching TRBD2. Germline V gene data show CDR1 as SGHTA and CDR2 as FQGTGA. The CDR3 loop spans 17 amino acids. V was pared by 1 base and J by 6 bases, with 5 bases of the junction left unmatched. The CDR3 reads CASSLNLGLAGSGELFF. The CDR3 nucleotides are TGTGCCAGCAGCTTAAATCTGGGACTAGCGGGGTCCGGGGAGCTGTTTTTT.

The chain carries TRBV7-9 and TRBJ2-5, with D possibly TRBD2 on 5 matching bases. Per the germline V gene, CDR1 is SEHNR and CDR2 is FQNEAQ (reference sequence). The CDR3 totals 14 residues. V gave up 5 bases and J gave up 1 base, with 11 bases separating them. The CDR3 DNA is TGTGCCAGCAGCACGCGTGGAGGCCAAGAGACCCAGTACTTC. This sequence encodes CASSTRGGQETQYF.

Comment on this clone: The sample has other DNA sequences that encode this CDR3 too. This sequence joins TRBV29-1 and TRBJ1-2; 8 bases are a match to TRBD1. Germline V gene sequence: CDR1 SQVTM, CDR2 ANQGSEA. With V trimmed by 4 bases and J by 4 bases, 2 bases remained unmatched. CDR3 length: 12 residues. DNA of the CDR3: TGCAGCGTTGGACAGGGGAGCTATGGCTACACCTTC. Encoded protein: CSVGQGSYGYTF. The full variable domain, with the rest looked up from reference TRBV29-1 and TRBJ1-2, is SAVISQKPSRDICQRGTSLTIQCQVDSQVTMMFWYRQQPGQSLTLIATANQGSEATYESGFVIDKFPISRPNLTFSTLTVSNMSPEDSSIYLCSVGQGSYGYTFGSGTRLTVV.

V is TRBV6-5 and J is TRBJ1-2, with D unclear. The CDR3 is 13 residues long. Trimming cost V 0 bases and J 8 bases, with 10 bases left between them. Germline V CDR1 and CDR2: MNHEY, SVGAGI. CDR3 in DNA: TGTGCCAGCAGTTACTCGTTACAGAGCGGCTACACCTTC. Protein sequence: CASSYSLQSGYTF.

V is TRBV2 and J is TRBJ1-2; 12 nucleotides agree with TRBD1. Per the germline V gene, CDR1 is SNHLY and CDR2 is FYNNEI. The CDR3 totals 15 residues. V shed 6 bases and J 3 bases; nucleotides not matched to a gene: 5. In nucleotides, the CDR3 is TGTGCCAGCAGAGGGACAGGGGGCGGGTACTATGGCTACACCTTC. The encoded protein is CASRGTGGGYYGYTF.